The source of this T cell receptor (beta chain) is a study of glioma-infiltrating T cells. Notes on the study in general: Tissue-blood divergence was below expectation in non-neoplastic patients, above in gliomas.

In this sample, this clonotype turned up many times. Its specificity is unknown. TCR alpha and beta CDR3 regions were amplified from RNA using iRepertoire nested multiplex PCR. Input was roughly 95-450 ng of tissue mRNA or PBMC total RNA. TCRdb passed the multiplex PCR reads through MiXCR, listing each CDR3 protein once. The sample consists of over 70,000 distinct CDR3 sequences, 23% of them appearing once. Per the germline V gene, CDR1 is MNHNS and CDR2 is SASEGT. The CDR3 length is 15 residues. Trimming left V 8 bases short and J 5 bases short, with 21 bases between. This TCR came from a human donor with low-grade glioma or glioblastoma, undergoing nonglioma brain surgery, or in good health (not recorded which). J is TRBJ2-5 and V is TRBV6-1; weak D call: TRBD2 (7 bases). The sequenced sample consisted of glioma tissue, nonneoplastic brain tissue, or PBMCs (not recorded which). The CDR3: CASRSWGGSEETQYF. The CDR3 region has the DNA TGTGCCAGCCGGTCGTGGGGGGGCTCGGAGGAGACCCAGTACTTC.